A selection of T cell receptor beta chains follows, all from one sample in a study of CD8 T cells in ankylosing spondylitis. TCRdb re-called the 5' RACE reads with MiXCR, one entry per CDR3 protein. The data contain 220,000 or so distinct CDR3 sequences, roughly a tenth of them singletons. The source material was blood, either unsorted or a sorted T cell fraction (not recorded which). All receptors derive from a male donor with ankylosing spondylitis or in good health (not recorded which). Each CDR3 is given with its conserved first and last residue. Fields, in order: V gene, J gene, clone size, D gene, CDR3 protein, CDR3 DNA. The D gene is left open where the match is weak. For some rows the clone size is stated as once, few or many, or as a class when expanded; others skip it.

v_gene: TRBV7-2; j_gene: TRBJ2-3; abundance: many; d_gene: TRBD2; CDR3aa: CASSLVSGATDTQYF; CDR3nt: TGTGCCAGCAGCTTAGTTAGCGGGGCTACAGATACGCAGTATTTT
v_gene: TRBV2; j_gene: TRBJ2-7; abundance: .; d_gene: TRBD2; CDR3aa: CASSESAGEVYEQYF; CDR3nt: TGTGCCAGCAGTGAATCGGCGGGGGAGGTCTACGAGCAGTACTTC
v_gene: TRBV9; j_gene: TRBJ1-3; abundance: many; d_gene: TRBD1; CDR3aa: CASSVSGTGLSGNTIYF; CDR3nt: TGTGCCAGCAGCGTATCAGGGACAGGGCTCTCTGGAAACACCATATATTTT
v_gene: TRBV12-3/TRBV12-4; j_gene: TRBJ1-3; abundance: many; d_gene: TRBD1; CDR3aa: CASSTPRQGAIRNTIYF; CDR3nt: TGTGCCAGCAGTACCCCAAGACAGGGGGCTATCAGAAACACCATATATTTT
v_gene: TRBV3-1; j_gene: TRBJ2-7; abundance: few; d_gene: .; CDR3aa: CASSPRVNEQYF; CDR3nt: TGTGCCAGCAGCCCGAGGGTGAACGAGCAGTACTTC
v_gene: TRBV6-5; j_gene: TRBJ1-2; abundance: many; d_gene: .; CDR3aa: CASSYEGPIRAAGYTF; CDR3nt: TGTGCCAGCAGTTACGAGGGACCCATCCGAGCTGCAGGCTACACCTTC
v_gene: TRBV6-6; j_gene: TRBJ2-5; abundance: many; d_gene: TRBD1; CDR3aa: CASSYLRGETQYF; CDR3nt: TGTGCCAGCAGTTACCTCAGGGGGGAGACCCAGTACTTC
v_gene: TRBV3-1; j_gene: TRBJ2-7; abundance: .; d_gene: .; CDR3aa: CASSQQWRGAYEQYF; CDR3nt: TGTGCCAGCAGCCAGCAATGGCGAGGGGCCTACGAGCAGTACTTC
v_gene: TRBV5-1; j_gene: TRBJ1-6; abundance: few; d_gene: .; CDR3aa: CASSFQGKSYNSPLHF; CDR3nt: TGCGCCAGCAGCTTTCAGGGGAAGTCCTATAATTCACCCCTCCACTTT
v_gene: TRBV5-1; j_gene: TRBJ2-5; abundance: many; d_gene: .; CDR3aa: CASSLGFLQGETQYF; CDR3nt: TGCGCCAGCAGCTTGGGTTTCCTCCAAGGGGAGACCCAGTACTTC
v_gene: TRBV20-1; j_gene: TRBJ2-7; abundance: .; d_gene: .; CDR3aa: CSSIISTTGTYEQYF; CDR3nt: TGCAGTTCCATTATTTCCACCACAGGGACCTACGAGCAGTACTTC
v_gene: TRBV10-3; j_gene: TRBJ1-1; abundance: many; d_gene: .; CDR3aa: CAIAGRENTEAFF; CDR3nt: TGTGCCATCGCGGGACGGGAGAACACTGAAGCTTTCTTT
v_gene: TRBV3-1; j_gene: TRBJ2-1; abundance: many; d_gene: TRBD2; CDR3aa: CASSQGVLAGGSDEQFF; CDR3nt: TGTGCCAGCAGCCAAGGTGTTCTAGCGGGGGGGTCTGATGAGCAGTTCTTC
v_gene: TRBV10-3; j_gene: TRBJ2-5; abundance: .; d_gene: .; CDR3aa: CAITPGRGETQYF; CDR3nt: TGTGCCATCACCCCGGGCAGGGGAGAGACCCAGTACTTC
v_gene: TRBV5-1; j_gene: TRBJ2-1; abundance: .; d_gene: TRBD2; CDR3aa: CASSLDGSGGGSPPNEQFF; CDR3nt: TGCGCCAGCAGCTTGGACGGGAGCGGGGGGGGCAGCCCTCCAAATGAGCAGTTCTTC
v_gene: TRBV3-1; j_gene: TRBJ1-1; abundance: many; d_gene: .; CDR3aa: CASSQDRSRRQLSNTEAFF; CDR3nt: TGTGCCAGCAGCCAAGATCGGTCCAGGCGTCAATTATCGAACACTGAAGCTTTCTTT
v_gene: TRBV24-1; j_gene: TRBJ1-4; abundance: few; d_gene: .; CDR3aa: CATSALDPSGDEKLFF; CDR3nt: TGTGCCACCAGTGCCCTAGACCCCTCGGGGGATGAAAAACTGTTTTTT
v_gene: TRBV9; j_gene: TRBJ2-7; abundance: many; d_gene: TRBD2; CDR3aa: CASSASGAAYEQYF; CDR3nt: TGTGCCAGCAGCGCGAGCGGGGCCGCCTACGAGCAGTACTTC
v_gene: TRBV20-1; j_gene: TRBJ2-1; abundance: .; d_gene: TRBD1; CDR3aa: CSAATGGKSSYNEQFF; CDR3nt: TGCAGTGCAGCCACAGGGGGCAAGAGCTCCTACAATGAGCAGTTCTTC
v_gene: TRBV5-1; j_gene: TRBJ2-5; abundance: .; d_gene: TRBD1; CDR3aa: CASSQGQDQETQYF; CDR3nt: TGCGCCAGCAGCCAAGGACAGGACCAAGAGACCCAGTACTTC
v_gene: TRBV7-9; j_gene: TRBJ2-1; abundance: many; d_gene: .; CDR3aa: CASSSLGGFNEQFF; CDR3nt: TGTGCCAGCAGCTCCCTAGGGGGATTTAATGAGCAGTTCTTC
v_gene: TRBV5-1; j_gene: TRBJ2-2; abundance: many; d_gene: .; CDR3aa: CASSLLQGRTGELFF; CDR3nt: TGCGCCAGCAGCTTGCTACAGGGTCGTACCGGGGAGCTGTTTTTT
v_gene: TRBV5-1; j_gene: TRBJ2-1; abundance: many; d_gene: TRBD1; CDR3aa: CASMTGVDNEQFF; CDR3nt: TGCGCCAGCATGACAGGGGTGGACAATGAGCAGTTCTTC
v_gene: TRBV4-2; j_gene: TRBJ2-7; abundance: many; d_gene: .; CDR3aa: CASSQEVAETYEQYF; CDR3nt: TGTGCCAGCAGCCAAGAAGTCGCGGAAACCTACGAGCAGTACTTC